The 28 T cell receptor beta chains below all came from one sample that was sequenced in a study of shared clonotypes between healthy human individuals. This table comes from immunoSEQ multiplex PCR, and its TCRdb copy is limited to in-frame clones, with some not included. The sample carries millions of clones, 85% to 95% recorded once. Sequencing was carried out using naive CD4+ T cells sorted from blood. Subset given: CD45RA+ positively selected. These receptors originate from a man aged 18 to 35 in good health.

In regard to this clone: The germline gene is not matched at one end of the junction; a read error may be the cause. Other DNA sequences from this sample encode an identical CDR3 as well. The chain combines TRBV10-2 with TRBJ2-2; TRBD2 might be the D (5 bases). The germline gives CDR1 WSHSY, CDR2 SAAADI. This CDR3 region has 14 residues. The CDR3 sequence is CASSESGYTGELFF. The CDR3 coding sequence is TGCGCCAGCAGTGAGTCGGGCTACACCGGGGAGCTGTTCTTT.

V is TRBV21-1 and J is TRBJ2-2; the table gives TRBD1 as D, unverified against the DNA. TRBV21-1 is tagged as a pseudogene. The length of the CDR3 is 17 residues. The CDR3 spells CASSKVRDRENTGELFF. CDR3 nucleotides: TGTGCCAGCAGCAAAGTTAGGGACAGGGAAAACACCGGGGAGCTGTTTTTT.

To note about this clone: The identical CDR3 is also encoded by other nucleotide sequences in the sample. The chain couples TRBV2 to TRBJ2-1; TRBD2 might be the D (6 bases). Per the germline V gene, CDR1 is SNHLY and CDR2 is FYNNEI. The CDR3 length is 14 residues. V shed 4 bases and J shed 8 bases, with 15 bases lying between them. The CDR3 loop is CASSGLAAGDEQFF. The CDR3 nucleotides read TGTGCCAGCAGTGGATTAGCGGCGGGCGATGAGCAGTTCTTC. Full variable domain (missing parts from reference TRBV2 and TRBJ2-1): EPEVTQTPSHQVTQMGQEVILRCVPISNHLYFYWYRQILGQKVEFLVSFYNNEISEKSEIFDDQFSVERPDGSNFTLKIRSTKLEDSAMYFCASSGLAAGDEQFFGPGTRLTVL.

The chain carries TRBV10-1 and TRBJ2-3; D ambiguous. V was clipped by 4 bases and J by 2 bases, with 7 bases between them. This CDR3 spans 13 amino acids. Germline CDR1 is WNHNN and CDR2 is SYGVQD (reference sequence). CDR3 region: CASSGKVTDTQYF. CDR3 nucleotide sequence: TGCGCCAGCAGTGGGAAGGTCACAGATACGCAGTATTTT.

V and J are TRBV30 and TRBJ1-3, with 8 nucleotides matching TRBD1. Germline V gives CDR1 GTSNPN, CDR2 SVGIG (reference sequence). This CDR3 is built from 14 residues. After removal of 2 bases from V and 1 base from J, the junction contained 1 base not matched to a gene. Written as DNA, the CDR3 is TGTGCCTGGAGTCAGGGGGCATCTGGAAACACCATATATTTT. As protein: CAWSQGASGNTIYF.

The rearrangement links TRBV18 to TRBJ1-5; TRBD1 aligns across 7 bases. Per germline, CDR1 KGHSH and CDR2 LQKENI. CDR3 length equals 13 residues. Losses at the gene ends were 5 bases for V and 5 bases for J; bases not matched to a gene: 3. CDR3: CASSWDRDQPQHF. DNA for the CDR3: TGTGCCAGCTCATGGGACAGAGATCAGCCCCAGCATTTT.

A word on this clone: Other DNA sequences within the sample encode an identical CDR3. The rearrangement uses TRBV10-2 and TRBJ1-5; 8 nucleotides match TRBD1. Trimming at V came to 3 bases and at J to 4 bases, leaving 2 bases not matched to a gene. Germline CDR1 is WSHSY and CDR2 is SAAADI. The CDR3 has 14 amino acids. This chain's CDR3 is CASSEQGGNQPQHF. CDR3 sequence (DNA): TGCGCCAGCAGTGAACAGGGGGGGAATCAGCCCCAGCATTTT.

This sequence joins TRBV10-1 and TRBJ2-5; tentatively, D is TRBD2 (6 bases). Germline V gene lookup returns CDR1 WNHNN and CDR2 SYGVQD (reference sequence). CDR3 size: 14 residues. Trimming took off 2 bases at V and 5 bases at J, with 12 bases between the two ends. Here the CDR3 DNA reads TGCGCCAGCAGTGAGGGATCCAGCGGGGAGACCCAGTACTTC. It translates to CASSEGSSGETQYF.

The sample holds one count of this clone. CDR3 DNA: TGTGCCAGCAGCTCCAAAGGGGACACTGAAGCTTTCTTT. As protein: CASSSKGDTEAFF. J is TRBJ1-1 and V is TRBV11-1; D may be TRBD1 (5 bases). V was trimmed by 4 bases and J by 3 bases, leaving 9 bases between them. Looked up from germline, CDR1 is SGHAT and CDR2 is FQDESV (reference sequence). The CDR3 length is 13 residues.

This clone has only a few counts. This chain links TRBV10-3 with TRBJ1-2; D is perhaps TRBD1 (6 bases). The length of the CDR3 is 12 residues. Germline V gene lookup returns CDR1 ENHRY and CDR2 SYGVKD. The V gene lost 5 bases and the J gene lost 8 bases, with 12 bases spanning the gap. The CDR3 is CAISPQGKGYTF. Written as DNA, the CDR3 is TGTGCCATCAGTCCACAGGGTAAAGGCTACACCTTC.

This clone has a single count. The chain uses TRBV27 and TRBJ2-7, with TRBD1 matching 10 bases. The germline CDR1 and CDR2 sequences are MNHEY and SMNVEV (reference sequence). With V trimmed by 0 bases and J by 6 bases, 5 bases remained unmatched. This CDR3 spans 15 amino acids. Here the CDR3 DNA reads TGTGCCAGCAGTTTATCGACGACAGGGGGCAGCGAGCAGTACTTC. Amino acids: CASSLSTTGGSEQYF.

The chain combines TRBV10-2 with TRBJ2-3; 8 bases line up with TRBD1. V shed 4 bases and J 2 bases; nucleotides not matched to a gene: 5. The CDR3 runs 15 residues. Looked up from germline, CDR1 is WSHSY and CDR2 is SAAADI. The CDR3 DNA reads TGCGCCAGCAGTGCGGACAGGGACCCCACAGATACGCAGTATTTT. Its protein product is CASSADRDPTDTQYF.

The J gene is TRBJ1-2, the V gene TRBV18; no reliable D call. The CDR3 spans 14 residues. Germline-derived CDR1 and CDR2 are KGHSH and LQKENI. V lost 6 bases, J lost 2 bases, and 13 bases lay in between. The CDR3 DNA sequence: TGTGCCAGCTCCCCGGGTTCCGTGAACTATGGCTACACCTTC. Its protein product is CASSPGSVNYGYTF.

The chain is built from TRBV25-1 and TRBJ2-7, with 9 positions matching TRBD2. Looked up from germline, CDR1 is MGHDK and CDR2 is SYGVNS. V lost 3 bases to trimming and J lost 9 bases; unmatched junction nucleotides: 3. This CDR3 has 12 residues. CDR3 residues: CASSDSGRRQYF. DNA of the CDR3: TGTGCCAGCAGTGACAGCGGGAGGAGGCAGTACTTC.

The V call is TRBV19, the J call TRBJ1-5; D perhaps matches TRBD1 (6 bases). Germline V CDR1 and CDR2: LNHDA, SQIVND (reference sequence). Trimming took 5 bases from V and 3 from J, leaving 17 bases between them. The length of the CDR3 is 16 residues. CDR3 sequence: CASSFRTATFNQPQHF. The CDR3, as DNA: TGTGCCAGTAGTTTCCGGACAGCTACCTTCAATCAGCCCCAGCATTTT.

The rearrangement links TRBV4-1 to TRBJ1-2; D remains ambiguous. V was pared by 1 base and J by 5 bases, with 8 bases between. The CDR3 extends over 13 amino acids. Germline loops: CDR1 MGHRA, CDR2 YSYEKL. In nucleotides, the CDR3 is TGCGCCAGCAGCCAAGCAACGGATTATGGCTACACCTTC. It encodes CASSQATDYGYTF.

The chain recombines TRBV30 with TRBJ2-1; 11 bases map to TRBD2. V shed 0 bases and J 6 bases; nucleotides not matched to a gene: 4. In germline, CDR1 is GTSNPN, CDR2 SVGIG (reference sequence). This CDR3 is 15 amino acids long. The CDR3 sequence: CAWSVRLAGFNEQFF. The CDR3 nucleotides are TGTGCCTGGAGTGTACGACTAGCGGGGTTCAATGAGCAGTTCTTC.

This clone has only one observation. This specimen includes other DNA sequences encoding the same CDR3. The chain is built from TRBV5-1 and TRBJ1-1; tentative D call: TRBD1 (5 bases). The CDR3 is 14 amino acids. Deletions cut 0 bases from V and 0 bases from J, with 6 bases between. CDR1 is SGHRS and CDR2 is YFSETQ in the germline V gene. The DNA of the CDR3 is TGCGCCAGCAGCTTGGAAGGGGTGAACACTGAAGCTTTCTTT. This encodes CASSLEGVNTEAFF.

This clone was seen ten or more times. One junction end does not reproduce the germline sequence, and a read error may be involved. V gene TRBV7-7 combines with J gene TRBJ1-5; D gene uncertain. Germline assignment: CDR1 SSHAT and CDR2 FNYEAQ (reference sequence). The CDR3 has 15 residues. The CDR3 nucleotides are TGTGCTAGCAGCTTAGAAAATGGCAGCAATCAGCCCCAGCATTTT. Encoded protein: CASSLENGSNQPQHF.

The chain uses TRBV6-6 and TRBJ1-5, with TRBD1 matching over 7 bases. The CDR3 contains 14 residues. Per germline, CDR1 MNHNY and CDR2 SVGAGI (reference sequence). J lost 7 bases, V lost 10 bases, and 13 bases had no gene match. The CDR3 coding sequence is TGTGCCACTCACCAAACAGGGGCGGCACAGCCCCAGCATTTT. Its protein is CATHQTGAAQPQHF.

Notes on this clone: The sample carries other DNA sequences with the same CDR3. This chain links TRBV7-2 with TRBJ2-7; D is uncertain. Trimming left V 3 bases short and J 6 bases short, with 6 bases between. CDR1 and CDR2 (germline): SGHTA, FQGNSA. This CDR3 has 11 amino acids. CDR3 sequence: CASSFGIEQYF. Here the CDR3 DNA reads TGTGCCAGCAGCTTTGGTATCGAGCAGTACTTC.

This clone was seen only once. CDR3 amino acids: CASSITPSPPYEQYF. The CDR3 DNA reads as TGTGCCAGTAGTATAACGCCTAGCCCACCCTACGAGCAGTACTTC. V is TRBV19 and J is TRBJ2-7, with D perhaps TRBD2 (5 bases). The CDR3 totals 15 residues. In germline, CDR1 is LNHDA, CDR2 SQIVND (reference sequence). Trimming pared 2 bases from V and 2 bases from J, leaving 13 bases between.

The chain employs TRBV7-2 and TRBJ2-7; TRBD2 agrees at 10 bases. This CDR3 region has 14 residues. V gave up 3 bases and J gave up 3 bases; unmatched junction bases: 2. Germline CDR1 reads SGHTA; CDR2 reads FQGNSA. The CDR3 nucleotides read TGTGCCAGCAGCTTTCTAGCGGGAGACTACGAGCAGTACTTC. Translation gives CASSFLAGDYEQYF.

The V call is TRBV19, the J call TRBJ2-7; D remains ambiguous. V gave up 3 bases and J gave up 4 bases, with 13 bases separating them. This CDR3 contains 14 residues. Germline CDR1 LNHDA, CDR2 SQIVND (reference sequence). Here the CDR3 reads CASSIRSDRYEQYF. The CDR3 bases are TGTGCCAGTAGTATTCGGTCAGACCGGTACGAGCAGTACTTC.

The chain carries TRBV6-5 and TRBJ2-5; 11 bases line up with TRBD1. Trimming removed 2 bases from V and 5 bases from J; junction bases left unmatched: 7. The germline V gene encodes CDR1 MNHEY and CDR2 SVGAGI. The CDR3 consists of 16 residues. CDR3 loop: CASSYAGTGGSETQYF. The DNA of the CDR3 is TGTGCCAGCAGTTACGCTGGGACAGGGGGGTCGGAGACCCAGTACTTC.

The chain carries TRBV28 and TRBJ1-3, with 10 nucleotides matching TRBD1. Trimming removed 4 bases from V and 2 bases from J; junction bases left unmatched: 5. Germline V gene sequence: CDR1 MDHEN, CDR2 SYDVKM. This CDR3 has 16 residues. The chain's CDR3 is CASSSRQGATGNTIYF. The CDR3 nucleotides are TGTGCCAGCAGTTCCCGACAGGGGGCTACTGGAAACACCATATATTTT.

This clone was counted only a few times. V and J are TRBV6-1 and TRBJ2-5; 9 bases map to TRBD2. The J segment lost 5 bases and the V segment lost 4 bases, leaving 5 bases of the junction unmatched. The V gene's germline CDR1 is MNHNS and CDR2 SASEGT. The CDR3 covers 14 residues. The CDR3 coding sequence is TGTGCCAGCAGTGGGCGACTAGCGGTCGAGACCCAGTACTTC. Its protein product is CASSGRLAVETQYF.

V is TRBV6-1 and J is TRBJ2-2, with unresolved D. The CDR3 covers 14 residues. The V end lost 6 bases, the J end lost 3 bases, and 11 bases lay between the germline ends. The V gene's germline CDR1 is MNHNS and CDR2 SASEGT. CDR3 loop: CASRQLRYTGELFF. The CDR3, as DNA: TGTGCCAGCAGACAGTTACGTTACACCGGGGAGCTGTTTTTT.